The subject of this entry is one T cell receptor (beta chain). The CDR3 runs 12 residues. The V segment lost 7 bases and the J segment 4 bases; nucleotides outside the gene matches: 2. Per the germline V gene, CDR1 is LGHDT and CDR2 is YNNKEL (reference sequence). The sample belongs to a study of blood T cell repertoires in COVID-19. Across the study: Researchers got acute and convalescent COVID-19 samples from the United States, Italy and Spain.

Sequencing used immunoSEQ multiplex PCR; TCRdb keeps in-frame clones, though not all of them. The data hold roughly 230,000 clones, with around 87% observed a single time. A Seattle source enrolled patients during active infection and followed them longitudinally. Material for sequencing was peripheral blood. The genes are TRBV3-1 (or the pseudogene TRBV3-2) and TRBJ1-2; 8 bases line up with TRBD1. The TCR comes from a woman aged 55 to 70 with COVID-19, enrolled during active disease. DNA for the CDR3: TGTGCCAGCACCGGACAGGGCTATGGCTACACCTTC. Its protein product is CASTGQGYGYTF.